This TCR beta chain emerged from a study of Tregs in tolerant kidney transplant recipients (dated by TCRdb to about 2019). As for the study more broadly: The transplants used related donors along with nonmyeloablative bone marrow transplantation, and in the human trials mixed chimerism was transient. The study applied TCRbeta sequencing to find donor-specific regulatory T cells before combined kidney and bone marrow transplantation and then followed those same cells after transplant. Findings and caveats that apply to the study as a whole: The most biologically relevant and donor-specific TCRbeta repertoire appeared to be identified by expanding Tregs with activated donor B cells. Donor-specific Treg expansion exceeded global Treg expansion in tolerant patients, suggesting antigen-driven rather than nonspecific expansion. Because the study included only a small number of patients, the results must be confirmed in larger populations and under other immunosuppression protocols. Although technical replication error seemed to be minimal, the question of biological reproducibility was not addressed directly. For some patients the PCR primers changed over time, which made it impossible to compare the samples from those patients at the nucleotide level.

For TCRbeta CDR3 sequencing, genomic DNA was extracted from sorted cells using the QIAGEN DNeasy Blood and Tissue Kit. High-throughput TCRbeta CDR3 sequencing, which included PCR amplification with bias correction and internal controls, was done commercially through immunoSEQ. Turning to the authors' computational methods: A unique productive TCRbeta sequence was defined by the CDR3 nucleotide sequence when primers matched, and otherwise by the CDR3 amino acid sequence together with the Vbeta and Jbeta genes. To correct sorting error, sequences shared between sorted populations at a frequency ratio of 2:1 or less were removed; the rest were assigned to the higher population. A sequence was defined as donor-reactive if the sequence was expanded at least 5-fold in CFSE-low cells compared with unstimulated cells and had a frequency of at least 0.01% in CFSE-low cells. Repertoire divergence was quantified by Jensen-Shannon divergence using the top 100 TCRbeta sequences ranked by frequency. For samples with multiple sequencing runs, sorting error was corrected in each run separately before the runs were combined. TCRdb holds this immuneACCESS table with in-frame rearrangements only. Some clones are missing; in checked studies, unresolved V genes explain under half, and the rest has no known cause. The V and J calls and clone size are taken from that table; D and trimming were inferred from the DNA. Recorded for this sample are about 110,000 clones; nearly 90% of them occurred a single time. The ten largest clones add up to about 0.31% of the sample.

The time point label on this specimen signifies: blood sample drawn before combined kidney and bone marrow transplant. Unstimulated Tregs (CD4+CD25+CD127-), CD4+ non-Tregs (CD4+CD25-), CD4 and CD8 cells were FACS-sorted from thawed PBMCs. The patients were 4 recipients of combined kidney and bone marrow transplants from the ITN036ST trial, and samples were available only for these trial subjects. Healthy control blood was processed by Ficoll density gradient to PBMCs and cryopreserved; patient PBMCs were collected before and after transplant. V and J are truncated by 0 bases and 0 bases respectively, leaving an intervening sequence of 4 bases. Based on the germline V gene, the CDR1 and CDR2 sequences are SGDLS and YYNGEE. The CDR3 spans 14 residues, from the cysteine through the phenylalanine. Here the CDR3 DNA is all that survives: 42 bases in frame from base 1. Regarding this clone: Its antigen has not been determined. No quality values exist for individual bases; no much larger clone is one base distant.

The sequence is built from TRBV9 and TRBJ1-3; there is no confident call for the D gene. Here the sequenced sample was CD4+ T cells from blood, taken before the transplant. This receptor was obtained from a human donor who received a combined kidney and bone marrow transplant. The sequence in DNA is TGTGCCAGCAGCGTAGAGAGCTCTGGAAACACCATATATTTT. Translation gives CASSVESSGNTIYF. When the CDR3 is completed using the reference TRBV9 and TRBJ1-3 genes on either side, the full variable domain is DSGVTQTPKHLITATGQRVTLRCSPRSGDLSVYWYQQSLDQGLQFLIQYYNGEERAKGNILERFSAQQFPDLHSELNLSSLELGDSALYFCASSVESSGNTIYFGEGSWLTVV.